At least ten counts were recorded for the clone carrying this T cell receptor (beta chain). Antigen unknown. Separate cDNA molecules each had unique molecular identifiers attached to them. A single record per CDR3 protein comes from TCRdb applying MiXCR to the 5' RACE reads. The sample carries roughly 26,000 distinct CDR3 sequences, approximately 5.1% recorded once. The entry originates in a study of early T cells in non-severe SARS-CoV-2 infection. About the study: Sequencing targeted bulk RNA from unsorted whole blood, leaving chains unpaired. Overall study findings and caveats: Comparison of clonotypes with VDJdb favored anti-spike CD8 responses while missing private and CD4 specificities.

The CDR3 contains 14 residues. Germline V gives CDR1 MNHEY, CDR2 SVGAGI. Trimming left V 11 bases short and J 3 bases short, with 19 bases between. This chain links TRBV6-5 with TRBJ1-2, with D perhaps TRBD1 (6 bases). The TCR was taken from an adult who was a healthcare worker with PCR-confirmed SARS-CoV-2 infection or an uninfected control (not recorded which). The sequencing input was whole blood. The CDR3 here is CASTSGDTYYGYTF. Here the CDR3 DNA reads TGTGCCTCCACCTCCGGGGACACCTACTATGGCTACACCTTC.